The rows below give T cell receptor beta chains drawn from one sample of a study of blood T cell repertoires in COVID-19. Using immunoSEQ multiplex PCR, the repertoire was profiled, and TCRdb retains in-frame clones only, with some absent. The sample contains about 130,000 clones, about 79% of which appear only once. Sequencing used peripheral blood. These receptors all come from an elderly woman with acute or convalescent COVID-19. The CDR3 runs from the conserved cysteine through the conserved F or W. Each record gives: CDR3 length, V gene, clone size, D gene, J gene, CDR3 protein, CDR3 DNA. A D gene is named only where the DNA matches it firmly. Clone size is shown for a subset of rows, as once, few, many or a class of expanded clone.

14	TRBV7-3	-	-	TRBJ1-1	CASSPNGQGTEAFF	TGTGCCAGCAGCCCTAACGGGCAGGGCACTGAAGCTTTCTTT
14	TRBV2	-	TRBD1	TRBJ1-1	CASTPTGTNTEAFF	TGTGCCAGCACTCCGACAGGGACGAACACTGAAGCTTTCTTT
16	TRBV5-1	-	-	TRBJ2-2	CASSPWANPNTGELFF	TGCGCCAGCAGCCCGTGGGCCAACCCGAACACCGGGGAGCTGTTTTTT
16	TRBV4-3	-	-	TRBJ1-4	CASSQDAGGGGEKLFF	TGCGCCAGCAGCCAAGATGCGGGGGGAGGGGGAGAAAAACTGTTTTTT
15	TRBV5-1	-	TRBD2	TRBJ2-3	CASSLGEGRTDTQYF	TGCGCCAGCAGCTTGGGGGAGGGGAGAACAGATACGCAGTATTTT
16	TRBV7-9	-	-	TRBJ1-1	CASSPSSVGQFTEAFF	TGTGCCAGCAGCCCCTCTAGTGTCGGACAATTCACTGAAGCTTTCTTT
13	TRBV10-2	-	TRBD1	TRBJ1-5	CASSGNRGQPQHF	TGCGCCAGCAGTGGCAACAGGGGCCAGCCCCAGCATTTT
17	TRBV7-9	-	TRBD1	TRBJ2-1	CASSLQGRGIQLNEQFF	TGTGCCAGCAGTTTACAGGGGAGAGGAATTCAACTCAATGAGCAGTTCTTC
12	TRBV7-8	-	-	TRBJ1-2	CASSLNTVGYTF	TGTGCCAGCAGCCTGAACACAGTCGGCTACACCTTC
17	TRBV23-1	few	TRBD1	TRBJ2-2	CASSQLPQGANTGELFF	TGCGCCAGCAGTCAATTGCCACAGGGGGCGAACACCGGGGAGCTGTTTTTT
17	TRBV5-1	-	TRBD2	TRBJ2-4	CASSFRLAGGAKNIQYF	TGCGCCAGCAGCTTTAGGCTAGCGGGGGGAGCCAAAAACATTCAGTACTTC